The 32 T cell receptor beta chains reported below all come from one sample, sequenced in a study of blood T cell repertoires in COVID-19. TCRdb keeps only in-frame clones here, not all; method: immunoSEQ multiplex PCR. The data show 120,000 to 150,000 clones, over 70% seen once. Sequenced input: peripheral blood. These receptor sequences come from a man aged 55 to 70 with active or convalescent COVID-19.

The CDR3 region is CASSARGSTEAFF. DNA for the CDR3: TGTGCCAGCAGCGCCAGGGGGAGCACTGAAGCTTTCTTT. The genes are TRBV6-5 and TRBJ1-1, with 7 bases identical to TRBD1. The CDR3 sequence is 13 residues long. Trimming at V came to 6 bases and at J to 4 bases, leaving 5 bases not matched to a gene. Germline-derived CDR1 and CDR2 are MNHEY and SVGAGI.

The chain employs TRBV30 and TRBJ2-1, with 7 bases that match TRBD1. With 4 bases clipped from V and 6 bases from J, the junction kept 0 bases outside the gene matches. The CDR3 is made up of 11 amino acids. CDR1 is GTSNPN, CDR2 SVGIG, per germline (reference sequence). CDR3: CAWNRGNEQFF. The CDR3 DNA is TGTGCCTGGAACAGGGGCAATGAGCAGTTCTTC.

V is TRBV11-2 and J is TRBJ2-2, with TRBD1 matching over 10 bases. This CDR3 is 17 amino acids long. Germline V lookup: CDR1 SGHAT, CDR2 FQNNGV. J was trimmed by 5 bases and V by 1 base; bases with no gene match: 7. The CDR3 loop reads CASSLVWGTGVTGELFF. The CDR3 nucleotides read TGTGCCAGCAGCTTAGTTTGGGGGACAGGGGTGACCGGGGAGCTGTTTTTT.

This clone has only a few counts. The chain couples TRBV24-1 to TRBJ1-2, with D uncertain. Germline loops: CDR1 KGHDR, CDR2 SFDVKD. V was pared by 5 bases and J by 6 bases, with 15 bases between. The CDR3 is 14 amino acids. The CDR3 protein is CATSVTIWEDGYTF. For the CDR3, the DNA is TGTGCCACCAGTGTCACTATATGGGAGGATGGCTACACCTTC.

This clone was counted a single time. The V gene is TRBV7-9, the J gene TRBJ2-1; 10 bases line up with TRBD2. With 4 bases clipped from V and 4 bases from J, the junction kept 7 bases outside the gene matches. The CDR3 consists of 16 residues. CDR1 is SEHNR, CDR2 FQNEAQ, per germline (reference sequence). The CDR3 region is CASSSRTSGVYNEQFF. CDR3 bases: TGTGCCAGCAGCTCCCGGACTAGCGGAGTTTACAATGAGCAGTTCTTC.

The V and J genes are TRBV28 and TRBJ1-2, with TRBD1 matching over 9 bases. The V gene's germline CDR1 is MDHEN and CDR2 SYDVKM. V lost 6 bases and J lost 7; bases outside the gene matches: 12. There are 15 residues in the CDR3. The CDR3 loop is CASRQPPGQGGGYTF. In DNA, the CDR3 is TGTGCCAGCAGACAGCCTCCGGGACAGGGCGGTGGCTACACCTTC.

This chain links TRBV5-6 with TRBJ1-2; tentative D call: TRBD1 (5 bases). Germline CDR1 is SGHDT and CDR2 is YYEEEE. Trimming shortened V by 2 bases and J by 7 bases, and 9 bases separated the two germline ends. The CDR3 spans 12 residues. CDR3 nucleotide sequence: TGTGCCAGCAGCTTTCGGGGGTCTGGCTACACCTTC. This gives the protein CASSFRGSGYTF.

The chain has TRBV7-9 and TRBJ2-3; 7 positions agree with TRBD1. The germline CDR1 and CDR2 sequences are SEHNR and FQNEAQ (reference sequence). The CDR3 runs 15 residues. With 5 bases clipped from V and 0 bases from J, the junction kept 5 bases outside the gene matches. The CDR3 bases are TGTGCCAGCAGCCCCTGGACAGGCAGCACAGATACGCAGTATTTT. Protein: CASSPWTGSTDTQYF.

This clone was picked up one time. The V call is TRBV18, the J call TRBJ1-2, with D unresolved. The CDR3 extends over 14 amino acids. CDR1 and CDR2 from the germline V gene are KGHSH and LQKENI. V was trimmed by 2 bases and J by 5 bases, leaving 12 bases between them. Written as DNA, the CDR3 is TGTGCCAGCTCACCAGGACGGGGAACTTATGGCTACACCTTC. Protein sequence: CASSPGRGTYGYTF.

This CDR3 reads CASSKVGLAGDEQFF. CDR3 bases: TGTGCCAGCAGCAAAGTGGGGCTAGCGGGAGATGAGCAGTTCTTC. This chain joins TRBV21-1 and TRBJ2-1; the listed D gene, TRBD2, was not tested against the DNA. TRBV21-1 is recorded as a pseudogene. CDR3 size: 15 residues.

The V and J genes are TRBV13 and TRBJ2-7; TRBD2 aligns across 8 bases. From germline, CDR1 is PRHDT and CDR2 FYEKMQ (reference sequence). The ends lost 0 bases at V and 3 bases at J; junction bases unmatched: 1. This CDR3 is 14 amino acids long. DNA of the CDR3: TGTGCCAGCAGCTTAGGACTAGCGGACTACGAGCAGTACTTC. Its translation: CASSLGLADYEQYF.

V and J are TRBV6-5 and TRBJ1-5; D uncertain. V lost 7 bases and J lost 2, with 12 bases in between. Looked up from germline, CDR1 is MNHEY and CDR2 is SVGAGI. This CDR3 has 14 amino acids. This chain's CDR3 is CASNQVGGNQPQHF. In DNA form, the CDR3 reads TGTGCCAGCAATCAAGTGGGAGGCAATCAGCCCCAGCATTTT.

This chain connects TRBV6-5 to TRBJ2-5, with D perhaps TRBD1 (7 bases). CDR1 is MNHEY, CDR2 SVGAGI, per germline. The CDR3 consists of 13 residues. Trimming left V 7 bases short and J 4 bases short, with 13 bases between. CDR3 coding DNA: TGTGCCAGCACCCGACAGGGAGGAGAGACCCAGTACTTC. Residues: CASTRQGGETQYF.

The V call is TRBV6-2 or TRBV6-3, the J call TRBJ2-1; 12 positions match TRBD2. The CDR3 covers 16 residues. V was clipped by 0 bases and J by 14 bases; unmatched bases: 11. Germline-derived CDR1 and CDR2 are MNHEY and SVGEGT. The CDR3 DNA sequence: TGTGCCAGCAGTTACTCGAGACTAGCGGGAGCGCGAGGGGAGTTCTTC. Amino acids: CASSYSRLAGARGEFF.

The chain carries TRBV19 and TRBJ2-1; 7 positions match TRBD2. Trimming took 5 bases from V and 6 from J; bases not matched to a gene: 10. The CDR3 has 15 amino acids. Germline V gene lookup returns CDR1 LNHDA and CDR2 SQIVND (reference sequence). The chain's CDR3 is CASSWGSGGLNEQFF. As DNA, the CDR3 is TGTGCCAGTAGTTGGGGGTCGGGAGGTCTCAATGAGCAGTTCTTC. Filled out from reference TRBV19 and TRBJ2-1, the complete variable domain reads DGGITQSPKYLFRKEGQNVTLSCEQNLNHDAMYWYRQDPGQGLRLIYYSQIVNDFQKGDIAEGYSVSREKKESFPLTVTSAQKNPTAFYLCASSWGSGGLNEQFFGPGTRLTVL.

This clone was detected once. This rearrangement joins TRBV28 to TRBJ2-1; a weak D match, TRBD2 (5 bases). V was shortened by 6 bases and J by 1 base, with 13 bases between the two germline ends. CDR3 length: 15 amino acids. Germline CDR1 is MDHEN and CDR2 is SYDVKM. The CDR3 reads CASRSFGKSYNEQFF. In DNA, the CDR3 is TGTGCCAGCAGGTCCTTCGGGAAATCCTACAATGAGCAGTTCTTC.

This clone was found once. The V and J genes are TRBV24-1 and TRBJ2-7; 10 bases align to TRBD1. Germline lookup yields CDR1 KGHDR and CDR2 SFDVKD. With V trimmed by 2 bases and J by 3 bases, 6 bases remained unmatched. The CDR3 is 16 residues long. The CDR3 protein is CATSDSGTGVYYEQYF. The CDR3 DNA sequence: TGTGCCACCAGTGATTCCGGGACAGGGGTCTACTACGAGCAGTACTTC.

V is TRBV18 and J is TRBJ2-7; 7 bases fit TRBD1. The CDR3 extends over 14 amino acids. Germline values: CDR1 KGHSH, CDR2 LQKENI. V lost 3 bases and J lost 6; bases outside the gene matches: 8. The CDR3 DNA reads TGTGCCAGCTCACCGACAGGGCAGAACTCCGAGCAGTACTTC. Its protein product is CASSPTGQNSEQYF.

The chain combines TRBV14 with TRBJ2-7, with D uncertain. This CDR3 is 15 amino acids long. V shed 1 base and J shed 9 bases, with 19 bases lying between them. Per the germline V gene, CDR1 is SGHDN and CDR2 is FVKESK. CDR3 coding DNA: TGTGCCAGCAGCCAAGGACCGACTCTATCGCGCGGGCAGTACTTC. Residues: CASSQGPTLSRGQYF. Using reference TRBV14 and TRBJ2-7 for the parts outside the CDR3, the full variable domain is EAGVTQFPSHSVIEKGQTVTLRCDPISGHDNLYWYRRVMGKEIKFLLHFVKESKQDESGMPNNRFLAERTGGTYSTLKVQPAELEDSGVYFCASSQGPTLSRGQYFGPGTRLTVT.

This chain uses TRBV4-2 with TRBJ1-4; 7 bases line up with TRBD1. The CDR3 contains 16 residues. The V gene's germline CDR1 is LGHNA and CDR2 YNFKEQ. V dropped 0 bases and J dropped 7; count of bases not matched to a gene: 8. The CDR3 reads CASSQEPDRAGEKLFF. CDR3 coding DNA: TGTGCCAGCAGCCAAGAGCCCGACAGGGCGGGTGAAAAACTGTTTTTT.

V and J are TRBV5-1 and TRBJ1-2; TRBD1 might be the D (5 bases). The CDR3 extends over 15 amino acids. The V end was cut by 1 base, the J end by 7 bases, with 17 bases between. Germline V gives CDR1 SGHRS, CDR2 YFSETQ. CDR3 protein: CASSLLDAGEVGYTF. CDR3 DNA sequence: TGCGCCAGCAGCTTGTTGGACGCGGGGGAAGTTGGCTACACCTTC.

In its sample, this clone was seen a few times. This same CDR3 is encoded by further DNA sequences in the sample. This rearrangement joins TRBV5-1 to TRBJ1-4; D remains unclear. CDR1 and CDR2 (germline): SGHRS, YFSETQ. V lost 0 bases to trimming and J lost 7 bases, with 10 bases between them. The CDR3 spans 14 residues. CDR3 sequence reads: CASSLGRGGEKLFF. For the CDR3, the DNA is TGCGCCAGCAGCTTGGGGCGGGGTGGTGAAAAACTGTTTTTT.

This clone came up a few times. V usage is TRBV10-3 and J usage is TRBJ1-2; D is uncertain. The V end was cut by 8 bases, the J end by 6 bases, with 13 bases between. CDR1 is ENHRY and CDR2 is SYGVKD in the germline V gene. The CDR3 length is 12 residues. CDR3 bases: TGTGCCATCCTCGGGATGTATGATGGCTACACCTTC. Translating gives CAILGMYDGYTF.

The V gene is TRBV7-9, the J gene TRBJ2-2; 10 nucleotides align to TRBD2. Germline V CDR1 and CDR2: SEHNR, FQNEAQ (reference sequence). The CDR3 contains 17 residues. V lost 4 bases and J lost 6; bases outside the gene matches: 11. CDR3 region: CASSYPSSSGRSGELFF. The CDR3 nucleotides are TGTGCCAGCAGCTACCCATCTTCTAGCGGGAGATCCGGGGAGCTGTTTTTT.

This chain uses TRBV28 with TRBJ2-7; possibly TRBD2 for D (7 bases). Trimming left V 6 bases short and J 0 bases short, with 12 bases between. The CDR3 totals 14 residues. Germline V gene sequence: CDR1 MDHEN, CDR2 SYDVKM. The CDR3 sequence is CASRGGRPSYEQYF. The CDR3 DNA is TGTGCCAGCAGGGGGGGGCGGCCCTCCTACGAGCAGTACTTC.

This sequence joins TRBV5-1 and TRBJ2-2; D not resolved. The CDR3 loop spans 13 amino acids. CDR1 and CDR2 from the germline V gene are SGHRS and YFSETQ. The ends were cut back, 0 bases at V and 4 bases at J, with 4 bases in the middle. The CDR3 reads CASSLAGTGELFF. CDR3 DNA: TGCGCCAGCAGCTTGGCGGGCACCGGGGAGCTGTTTTTT.

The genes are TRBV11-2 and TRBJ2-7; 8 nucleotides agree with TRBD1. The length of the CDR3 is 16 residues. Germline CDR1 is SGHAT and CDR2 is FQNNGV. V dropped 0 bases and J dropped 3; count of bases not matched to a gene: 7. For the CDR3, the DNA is TGTGCCAGCAGCTTAGATGGCCAGGGGGCGTTCTACGAGCAGTACTTC. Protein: CASSLDGQGAFYEQYF.

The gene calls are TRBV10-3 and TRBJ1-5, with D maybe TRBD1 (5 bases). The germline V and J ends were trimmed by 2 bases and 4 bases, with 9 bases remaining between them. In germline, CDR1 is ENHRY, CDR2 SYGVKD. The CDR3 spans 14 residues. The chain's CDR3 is CAISERGGNQPQHF. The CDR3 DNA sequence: TGTGCCATCAGTGAGAGGGGTGGAAATCAGCCCCAGCATTTT.

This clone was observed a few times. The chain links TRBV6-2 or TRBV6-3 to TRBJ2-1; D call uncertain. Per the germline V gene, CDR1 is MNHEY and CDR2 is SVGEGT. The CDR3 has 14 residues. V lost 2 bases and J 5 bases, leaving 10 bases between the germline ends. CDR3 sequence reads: CASSYTVKDNEQFF. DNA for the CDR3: TGTGCCAGCAGTTACACGGTAAAAGACAATGAGCAGTTCTTC.

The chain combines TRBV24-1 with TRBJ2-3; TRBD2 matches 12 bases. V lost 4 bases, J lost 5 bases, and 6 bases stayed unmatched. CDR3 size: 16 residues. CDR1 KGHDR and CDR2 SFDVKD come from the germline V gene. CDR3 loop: CATSDWTSGTRDTQYF. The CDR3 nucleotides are TGTGCCACCAGTGACTGGACTAGCGGGACGAGAGATACGCAGTATTTT.

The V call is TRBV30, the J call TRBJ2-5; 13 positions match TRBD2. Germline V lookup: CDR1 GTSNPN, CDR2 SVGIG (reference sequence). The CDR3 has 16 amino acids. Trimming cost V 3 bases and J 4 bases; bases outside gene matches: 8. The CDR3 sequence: CAWSRTSGSRRETQYF. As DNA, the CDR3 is TGTGCCTGGAGCCGGACTAGCGGGAGTCGACGAGAGACCCAGTACTTC.

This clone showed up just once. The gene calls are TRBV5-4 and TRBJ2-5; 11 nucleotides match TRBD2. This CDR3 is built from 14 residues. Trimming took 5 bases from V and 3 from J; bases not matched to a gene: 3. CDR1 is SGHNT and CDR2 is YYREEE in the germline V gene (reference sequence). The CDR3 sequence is CASSRGLAEETQYF. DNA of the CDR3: TGTGCCAGCAGTAGGGGACTAGCGGAAGAGACCCAGTACTTC.